The clone carrying this T cell receptor beta chain was recorded at least ten times. Its antigen is currently unknown. V dropped 5 bases and J dropped 5; count of bases not matched to a gene: 8. CDR3 length equals 13 residues. Germline CDR1 SQVTM, CDR2 ANQGSEA. This entry belongs to a study of T cell repertoires in cytomegalovirus infection. Study observations and caveats: In two of eight donors, the top clonotype was HLA-C-restricted CMV-specific.

TCRdb itself ran the reads through MiXCR, one entry per CDR3 protein. This sample carries 350,000 to 450,000 distinct CDR3 sequences, 15% to 20% of them seen once, and the ten largest clones take around 8.6%. Specimen: PBMCs. V is TRBV29-1 and J is TRBJ1-1, with TRBD1 matching 7 bases. This sequence originates from a human donor in good health (CMV status not recorded). Some clones in this sample may be carry-over from other donors' samples. The chain's CDR3 is CSVPGQVTTEAFF. In nucleotides, the CDR3 is TGCAGCGTTCCCGGACAGGTGACAACTGAAGCTTTCTTT.